The source of this TCR beta chain is a study of blood T cell repertoires in COVID-19. Looking at the study overall: Sites across the United States, Italy and Spain contributed samples from acute and convalescent COVID-19. T cells, B-cell-depleted T cells, or PBMCs supplied cDNA or gDNA.

The CDR3 sequence is 14 residues long. The ends lost 3 bases at V and 1 base at J; junction bases unmatched: 3. Germline CDR1 is SGHRS and CDR2 is YFSETQ. This table comes from immunoSEQ multiplex PCR, and its TCRdb copy is limited to in-frame clones, with some not included. The sample records approximately 230,000 clones, around 87% being singletons. This clone was found a few times. The chain carries TRBV5-1 and TRBJ2-7; 8 bases align to TRBD2. Sequenced material: PBMCs or T cells enriched from blood (not recorded which). The clonotype was recovered from a woman aged 30 to 39 with acute COVID-19. The CDR3 sequence: CASSSTSASYEQYF. Here the CDR3 DNA reads TGCGCCAGCAGCTCGACTAGCGCGTCCTACGAGCAGTACTTC.